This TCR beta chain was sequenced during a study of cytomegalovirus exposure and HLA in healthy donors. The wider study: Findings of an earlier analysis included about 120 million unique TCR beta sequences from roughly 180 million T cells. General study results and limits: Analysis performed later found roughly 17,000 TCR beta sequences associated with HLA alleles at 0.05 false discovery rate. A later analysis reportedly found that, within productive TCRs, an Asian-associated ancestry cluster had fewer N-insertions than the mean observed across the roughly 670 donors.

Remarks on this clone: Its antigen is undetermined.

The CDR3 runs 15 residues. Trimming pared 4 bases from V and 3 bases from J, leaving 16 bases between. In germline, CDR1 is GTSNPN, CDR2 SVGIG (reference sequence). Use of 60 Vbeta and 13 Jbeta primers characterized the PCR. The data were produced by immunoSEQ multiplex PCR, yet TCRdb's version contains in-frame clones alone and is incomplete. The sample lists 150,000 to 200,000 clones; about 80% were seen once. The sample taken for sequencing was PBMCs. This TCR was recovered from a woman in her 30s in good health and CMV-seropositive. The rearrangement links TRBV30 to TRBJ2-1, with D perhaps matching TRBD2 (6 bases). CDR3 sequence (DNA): TGTGCCTGGAAGAGAGGGACTTCGTACTACAATGAGCAGTTCTTC. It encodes CAWKRGTSYYNEQFF.